The entry below gives a single T cell receptor beta chain sequence along with its context. This clonotype was seen at least ten times. No antigen is known for it. Base qualities were left out, and no much larger clone turns up one base away. These data are taken from a study of T cell repertoires in cytomegalovirus infection (dated by TCRdb to about 2019). About the investigation overall: Peptide stimulations targeted recently identified HLA-C-restricted CMV epitopes, whose presentation resists viral immunomodulation, together with well-studied HLA-B-restricted epitopes. The HLA type of each donor mattered for the analysis, because public TCR beta signatures pointed to carriage of CMV infection along with the matching HLA type.

The treatment or condition label, read with the paper, signifies: in vitro stimulation with specific CMV peptide epitopes to enrich CMV-specific T cells. Looking up the germline V gene (reference sequence) yields CDR1 DFQATT and CDR2 SNEGSKA. From the cysteine up to the phenylalanine, the CDR3 has a length of 14 residues. Just CDR3 DNA is preserved here, 42 bases in frame from base 1. The junction shows trimming of 2 bases on V and 0 bases on J, plus 8 bases between the germline ends. Sequencing took place on an Illumina HiSeq 1500. TCRdb passed the public sequencing reads through fastp at Q25 and MiXCR, retaining productive beta sequences. Every CDR3 protein is listed once, alongside the most common genes and DNA of its rows. The sample includes roughly 280,000 distinct CDR3 sequences, with approximately 22% observed a single time. Roughly 19% of the sample is in the top ten clones. Overall results and qualifications from the work: Cumulative frequency of public TCR beta family members discriminated carriers of CMV infection plus the relevant HLA type in this cohort and an independent 352-donor cohort. The ex vivo response was dominated by HLA-C-restricted CMV-specific TCR beta clonotypes, which also provided the single most frequent clonotype in two of eight donors.

This receptor was identified in a human donor in good health (CMV status not recorded). Some clones in this sample may be carry-over from other donors' samples. The rearranged chain carries TRBV20-1 and TRBJ2-1; too little of a D gene remains to name it. This sample comprised cultured PBMCs, obtained from culture after CMV antigen stimulation. The DNA reads as follows: TGCAGTGCTAGACAGCCAAACTCCTACAATGAGCAGTTCTTC. This encodes CSARQPNSYNEQFF.